This T cell receptor beta chain was found in a study of regulatory T cells in long-lasting Graves disease. Relying on iRepertoire HTBI primers and Arm-PCR of CDR3 regions, the team built TCR beta libraries. In TCRdb, the multiplex PCR reads were re-called with MiXCR into one record per CDR3 protein. The sample has 600,000 to 800,000 distinct CDR3 sequences, around 30% seen once. The germline V gene encodes CDR1 MDHEN and CDR2 SYDVKM. The CDR3 totals 14 residues. Trimming stripped 6 bases from V and 2 bases from J, with 13 bases between. Documented time point: persistent/refractory GD, antithyroid drugs over 5 years with positive TRAb. TCR sequences were obtained from RNA taken from PBMCs.

The source was peripheral blood mononuclear cells (PBMCs), collected when the disease was refractory, from a patient treated with antithyroid drugs. The chain is built from TRBV28 and TRBJ1-2, with a tentative D call TRBD1 (5 bases). The origin of this receptor is a female donor with Graves disease. In DNA, the CDR3 is TGTGCCAGCAGACTCGGGACCGACAACTATGGCTACACCTTC. Its protein product is CASRLGTDNYGYTF.